The following is a T cell receptor (beta chain) sequence with its context. Its target is not known. Repertoires were generated with immunoSEQ multiplex PCR, while TCRdb's copy carries only in-frame clones and drops some. The sample yields about 150,000 clones, 91% seen once. The sample is drawn from a study of T cell responses to AZD1222 COVID-19 vaccine. Whole-study findings and limits: Two AZD1222 doses significantly raised spike-specific TCR breadth and depth over controls. Per reports, nearly half of all spike-specific TCRs target regions that are unmutated in variants.

The CDR3 extends over 12 amino acids. CDR1 LGHNT and CDR2 FRNRAP come from the germline V gene. Trimming cost V 8 bases and J 8 bases, with 15 bases left between them. Pooled together were second doses at about 4 or about 12 weeks. The chain combines TRBV12-5 with TRBJ1-1; weak D call: TRBD1 (5 bases). The sequence came from an adult who received the AZD1222 COVID-19 vaccine. The input for sequencing was peripheral blood, taken 28 days after the second AZD1222 dose. Here the CDR3 reads CASSGSGAEAFF. CDR3 coding DNA: TGTGCTAGTTCGGGTTCTGGGGCAGAAGCTTTCTTT.